This record concerns one TCR beta chain sequence. Antigen specificity is unknown. Here immunoSEQ multiplex PCR was the method, and the copy in TCRdb shows in-frame clones only, minus some. Among roughly 9,900 clones listed, roughly 67% were seen once. These data belong to a study of early stage breast cancer tumors. At the level of the study: Samples were sequenced at about 9.7-fold average coverage. Points from the study as a whole: Tumor and normal breast were distinguished via blood comparison in 14 of 16 patients. Compared with adjacent normal breast, tumors showed about 2.5-fold denser, more clonal T cells.

Each tumor contributed about 20-55 mg of diced tissue. Sequencing was carried out using breast tumor tissue. This sequence originates from a person in their sixties or seventies with breast cancer.

This CDR3 is CASSSRSSGTQYF. The DNA of the CDR3 is TGTGCCAGCAGCTCAAGGTCAAGCGGGACCCAGTACTTC. The V call is TRBV7-9, the J call TRBJ2-5; the D gene is possibly TRBD2 (5 bases). This CDR3 has 13 residues. The V gene lost 4 bases and the J gene lost 7 bases, with 13 bases spanning the gap. Germline-derived CDR1 and CDR2 are SEHNR and FQNEAQ (reference sequence).